The text below deals with one T cell receptor (beta chain). The sample originates from a study of blood T cell repertoires in COVID-19. CDR3 size: 18 residues. Germline values: CDR1 SEHNR, CDR2 FQNEAQ (reference sequence). The ends lost 5 bases at V and 1 base at J; junction bases unmatched: 7. Here immunoSEQ multiplex PCR was the method, and the copy in TCRdb shows in-frame clones only, minus some. The data hold approximately 91,000 clones, with 60% to 85% observed a single time. This receptor was obtained from a woman older than 75 with acute or convalescent COVID-19. The chain couples TRBV7-9 to TRBJ2-1; TRBD2 matches at 14 bases. Source material: peripheral blood. CDR3 sequence (DNA): TGTGCCAGCAGCCAATACGGGACTAGCGGGGGATCCTACAATGAGCAGTTCTTC. Amino acid sequence: CASSQYGTSGGSYNEQFF.